This entry lists 9 T cell receptor beta chains sequenced from one sample in a study of blood T cell repertoires in COVID-19. TCRdb's copy holds only in-frame clones and misses some; the assay was immunoSEQ multiplex PCR. This sample has around 290,000 clones; 90% to 95% occur once, and the top ten carry 2% to 2.5%. What was sequenced was peripheral blood. All receptors come from a woman in her 30s with COVID-19, enrolled during active disease.

The chain carries TRBV27 and TRBJ2-3; D gene uncertain. Trimming stripped 4 bases from V and 6 bases from J, with 17 bases between. Per germline, CDR1 MNHEY and CDR2 SMNVEV (reference sequence). This CDR3 contains 15 residues. The CDR3: CASSSPSGIVDTQYF. Written as DNA, the CDR3 is TGTGCCAGCAGTTCCCCCTCAGGCATTGTGGATACGCAGTATTTT.

This clone was seen only once. The V gene is TRBV27, the J gene TRBJ1-2; D perhaps matches TRBD1 (5 bases). The V gene lost 3 bases and the J gene lost 3 bases, with 11 bases spanning the gap. CDR1 and CDR2 (germline): MNHEY, SMNVEV (reference sequence). CDR3 length equals 14 residues. The CDR3 sequence: CASSFGQGDYGYTF. CDR3 nucleotide sequence: TGTGCCAGCAGTTTTGGGCAGGGTGACTATGGCTACACCTTC.

The chain uses TRBV3-1 (or the pseudogene TRBV3-2) and TRBJ1-2, with 7 bases aligning to TRBD1. Per germline, CDR1 LGHDT and CDR2 YNNKEL (reference sequence). Trimming at V came to 3 bases and at J to 3 bases, leaving 4 bases not matched to a gene. The CDR3 totals 14 residues. CDR3 in DNA: TGTGCCAGCAGCCACTCTGACAGGGACTATGGCTACACCTTC. This codes for CASSHSDRDYGYTF.

The V and J genes are TRBV7-7 and TRBJ2-5, with 9 bases matching TRBD2. Unmatched junction bases numbered 3, after V lost 5 bases and J lost 5 bases. Germline CDR1 SSHAT, CDR2 FNYEAQ (reference sequence). This CDR3 spans 13 amino acids. In nucleotides, the CDR3 is TGTGCCAGCAGCGGGGGACTAGCCGAGACCCAGTACTTC. This gives the protein CASSGGLAETQYF.

The J gene is TRBJ1-1, the V gene TRBV30, with TRBD1 as a possible D gene (5 bases). V lost 1 base to trimming and J lost 3 bases, with 9 bases between them. The CDR3 is made up of 13 amino acids. Per the germline V gene, CDR1 is GTSNPN and CDR2 is SVGIG (reference sequence). The CDR3 DNA is TGTGCCTGGAGTGAATCGGGGGACACTGAAGCTTTCTTT. This codes for CAWSESGDTEAFF. The full variable domain, with the rest looked up from reference TRBV30 and TRBJ1-1, is SQTIHQWPATLVQPVGSPLSLECTVEGTSNPNLYWYRQAAGRGLQLLFYSVGIGQISSEVPQNLSASRPQDRQFILSSKKLLLSDSGFYLCAWSESGDTEAFFGQGTRLTVV.

This chain joins TRBV3-1 (or the pseudogene TRBV3-2) and TRBJ1-2, with 10 bases aligning to TRBD1. V dropped 4 bases and J dropped 8; count of bases not matched to a gene: 7. CDR3 size: 14 residues. Germline V lookup: CDR1 LGHDT, CDR2 YNNKEL (reference sequence). CDR3 protein: CASSPRDRGGGYTF. In DNA form, the CDR3 reads TGTGCCAGCAGCCCACGGGACAGGGGAGGCGGCTACACCTTC.

The chain employs TRBV5-4 and TRBJ2-7, with D possibly being TRBD2 (6 bases). From germline, CDR1 is SGHNT and CDR2 YYREEE (reference sequence). V lost 4 bases to trimming and J lost 2 bases, with 19 bases between them. The CDR3 runs 16 residues. CDR3 in amino acids: CASSIRTTRTTYEQYF. The DNA for the CDR3 is TGTGCCAGCAGCATACGGACTACCCGGACGACCTACGAGCAGTACTTC. The complete variable domain, with remaining parts taken from reference TRBV5-4 and TRBJ2-7, reads ETGVTQSPTHLIKTRGQQVTLRCSSQSGHNTVSWYQQALGQGPQFIFQYYREEENGRGNFPPRFSGLQFPNYSSELNVNALELDDSALYLCASSIRTTRTTYEQYFGPGTRLTVT.

DNA for the CDR3: TGTGCCAGCACCATCCGGGACAGGGCGACCCATAACTATGGCTACACCTTC. Translating it yields CASTIRDRATHNYGYTF. V gene TRBV28 combines with J gene TRBJ1-2, with 9 bases fitting TRBD1. The V gene's germline CDR1 is MDHEN and CDR2 SYDVKM. The CDR3 is 17 residues long. V lost 7 bases to trimming and J lost 1 base; unmatched junction nucleotides: 13.

The rearrangement links TRBV27 to TRBJ2-7; D may be TRBD1 (6 bases). The CDR3 contains 13 residues. Trimming removed 2 bases at V and 7 bases at J, with 12 bases between. The V gene's germline CDR1 is MNHEY and CDR2 SMNVEV (reference sequence). In nucleotides, the CDR3 is TGTGCCAGCAGTTTACCCGGTAGGGGGGAGCAGTACTTC. Its protein product is CASSLPGRGEQYF.